The following is a T cell receptor (beta chain) sequence with its context. Its antigen is undetermined. Extraction and reverse transcription of RNA yielded cDNA as the sequencing template. Repertoires were generated with immunoSEQ multiplex PCR, while TCRdb's copy carries only in-frame clones and drops some. Of 200,000 to 250,000 clones in the sample, about two fifths are singletons; the top ten hold around 0.48%. The germline gives CDR1 SGHVS, CDR2 FNYEAQ. There are 14 residues in the CDR3. J gave up 5 bases and V 5 bases, and 5 bases lay outside the gene matches. The data belong to a study of CD8+ T cells in alopecia areata. Study details: The drug, oral tofacitinib, was given to treated patients at 5 to 10 mg twice daily. General observations from the study: Expanded CD8+ clones among the top 100, as well as scalp clonality, were significantly decreased by tofacitinib.

Treatment in this sample: oral pan-JAK inhibitor, 5-10 mg twice daily. This clonotype originated in a human donor with alopecia areata. This sample comprised CD4+ T cells sorted from blood, obtained between weeks 30 and 35, from a patient treated with tofacitinib. J is TRBJ2-5 and V is TRBV7-6; TRBD1 matches 10 bases. CDR3 DNA: TGTGCCAGCAGCCCGGGGACAGGGGAGGAGACCCAGTACTTC. It codes for CASSPGTGEETQYF.